This T cell receptor beta chain was found in a study of blood T cell repertoires in COVID-19 (dated by TCRdb to the early 2020s). With respect to the entire study: Samples from collaborators originated in the United States, Italy and Spain and spanned both the acute and convalescent phases of COVID-19. The prospective study material was composed of cDNA or gDNA derived from T cells, B-cell-depleted T cells, or PBMCs. The dataset comprised deeply sampled blood TCRbeta repertoires from subjects exposed to, actively infected with, or recovered from COVID-19. The repertoires were released in a freely available public database meant as a resource for research on the immune response to SARS-CoV-2. The samples were drawn from two sources: the first 160 participants of the ongoing ImmuneRACE study, and 1,254 subjects contributed by 6 global collaborators. Sample metadata almost always included a de-identified subject ID, COVID-19 status, age in years and sex. Where HLA class I and class II types were available, the types were taken from metadata supplied by the sample provider, not from assay-based typing.

Results and caveats for the whole study, not just this receptor: The quantity of clinical and demographic metadata differed by source and by participant and was supplied without curation.

Concerning this clone itself: Which antigen it targets is not known. There are no base qualities to consult, and no much larger clone falls within one base.

Participants in the prospective study were aged 18 to 89 years, lived in over 20 United States geographic areas, and enrolled through a virtual design. To assign participants to cohorts, the prospective study relied on clinical history that participants themselves reported in a screening survey and a study questionnaire. ImmuneRACE Cohort 3 recovered participants were defined by two consecutive negative NP/OP PCR tests, healthcare professional clearance, or symptom resolution. Each participant in the prospective study had whole blood, serum and a nasopharyngeal or oropharyngeal swab collected by mobile phlebotomists. Over an approximately 2-month period, participants in the prospective study had the option of providing additional blood draws and questionnaires. Prospective study blood samples were shipped either frozen or at room temperature before DNA extraction. TCRbeta CDR3 regions were amplified from genomic DNA by means of the immunoSEQ Assay, a bias-controlled multiplex PCR. Processing in the source paper ran as follows. Within the assay, amplification of reference gene primers was used to estimate how many nucleated cells each sample contained. To quantify the absolute abundance of each unique TCRbeta CDR3 rearrangement, sequence reads were collapsed and filtered. For each sample, productive Simpson clonality was calculated by taking the square root of Simpson's diversity index across productive rearrangements. Not all clones reach the TCRdb copy of this immuneACCESS table, which keeps in-frame sequences only. Checked studies attribute under half of the gap to unresolved V genes and leave the rest unexplained. Clone size and the V and J calls come from that table; the DNA yielded D and trimming. The sample profile shows 300,000 to 400,000 clones; around nine tenths of them were found once. The biggest ten clones account for 1.2% of the sample.

The TCR originated in a young woman who had recovered from COVID-19. What was sequenced was PBMCs or T cells enriched from blood (not recorded which).

The CDR3 protein is CSASRNRGNYGYTF. The DNA reads TGCAGTGCTAGTAGGAACAGGGGGAACTATGGCTACACCTTC. The chain is made from TRBV20-1 and TRBJ1-2; 8 of the junction bases match TRBD1. CDR1 and CDR2 were assigned from the germline V gene (reference sequence) as DFQATT and SNEGSKA. V is cut back by 3 bases and J by 2 bases, with 5 bases in the junction unmatched. The CDR3 numbers 14 residues from cysteine through phenylalanine. Only CDR3 DNA remains: 42 bases, in frame from the first base.